Following are 14 T cell receptor beta chains from one sample sequenced in a study of early T cells in non-severe SARS-CoV-2 infection. TCRdb redid the calling of the 5' RACE reads with MiXCR, one entry per CDR3 protein. The data show some 35,000 distinct CDR3 sequences, under 5% seen once. Sequencing was carried out using whole blood. These receptors originate from an adult who was a healthcare worker with PCR-confirmed SARS-CoV-2 infection or an uninfected control (not recorded which).

This clonotype was recorded many times. The chain combines TRBV15 with TRBJ2-2; 8 positions agree with TRBD2. CDR1 is LNHNV and CDR2 is YYDKDF in the germline V gene (reference sequence). V shed 0 bases, J shed 9 bases, and the junction held 15 bases outside the gene matches. CDR3 length: 18 residues. Written as DNA, the CDR3 is TGTGCCACCAGCAGAGATCCCTGGCGGGAGGATCAGTTAAGGGAGCTGTTTTTT. It codes for CATSRDPWREDQLRELFF.

At least ten counts were recorded for this clonotype. CDR3 in amino acids: CASSQSRNEQFF. The CDR3 DNA is TGCGCCAGCAGCCAAAGCCGTAATGAGCAGTTCTTC. This chain connects TRBV4-1 to TRBJ2-1; unclear D gene. The germline V gene encodes CDR1 MGHRA and CDR2 YSYEKL. The germline V and J ends were trimmed by 2 bases and 7 bases, with 6 bases remaining between them. The CDR3 consists of 12 residues.

This clonotype was counted ten times or more. The chain has TRBV4-3 and TRBJ2-7; TRBD2 matches at 8 bases. From germline, CDR1 is LGHNA and CDR2 YSLEER. The trim removed 4 bases at V and 0 bases at J, leaving 2 bases unmatched. This CDR3 region has 14 residues. For the CDR3, the DNA is TGCGCCAGCAGCCTCCTAGCGGGCTCCTACGAGCAGTACTTC. This gives the protein CASSLLAGSYEQYF.

The J gene is TRBJ1-1, the V gene TRBV5-1; D is uncertain. Germline-derived CDR1 and CDR2 are SGHRS and YFSETQ. The length of the CDR3 is 14 residues. V dropped 2 bases and J dropped 2 bases, with 10 bases sitting between them. The CDR3 nucleotides read TGCGCCAGCAGCTTTAATACGGGCAACACTGAAGCTTTCTTT. Protein sequence: CASSFNTGNTEAFF.

This clonotype appeared a few times. The V call is TRBV27, the J call TRBJ2-5, with D hard to call. V was clipped by 3 bases and J by 2 bases, with 7 bases between them. The CDR3 consists of 13 residues. Per germline, CDR1 MNHEY and CDR2 SMNVEV (reference sequence). The CDR3 DNA sequence: TGTGCCAGCAGTTTGAATAGTCAAGAGACCCAGTACTTC. Its protein is CASSLNSQETQYF.

This sequence joins TRBV12-3 or TRBV12-4 and TRBJ2-6; D possibly matches TRBD1 or TRBD2 (6 bases each). V gave up 5 bases and J gave up 2 bases, with 10 bases separating them. CDR3 size: 15 residues. CDR3 sequence reads: CASSPGGPGANVLTF. CDR3 sequence (DNA): TGTGCCAGCAGTCCTGGGGGGCCTGGGGCCAACGTCCTGACTTTC.

This clonotype was seen many times. The chain couples TRBV4-3 to TRBJ2-7, with D possibly being TRBD1 or TRBD2 (6 bases each). The germline CDR1 and CDR2 sequences are LGHNA and YSLEER. CDR3 length: 15 residues. V lost 0 bases and J 3 bases, leaving 12 bases between the germline ends. CDR3 loop: CASSQDPRGGYEQYF. In DNA form, the CDR3 reads TGCGCCAGCAGCCAAGACCCCAGGGGAGGCTACGAGCAGTACTTC.

This clonotype was counted at least ten times. This rearrangement joins TRBV19 to TRBJ1-5; a weak D match, TRBD1 (6 bases). Trimming left V 4 bases short and J 4 bases short, with 11 bases between. The CDR3 is 14 residues long. Per the germline V gene, CDR1 is LNHDA and CDR2 is SQIVND (reference sequence). CDR3 DNA: TGTGCCAGTAGTACCGGACAGTTAAATCAGCCCCAGCATTTT. Translating gives CASSTGQLNQPQHF.

This clonotype was detected a few times. The V call is TRBV4-3, the J call TRBJ1-4; TRBD1 matches at 7 bases. Germline loops: CDR1 LGHNA, CDR2 YSLEER. The CDR3 is 15 amino acids. J gave up 8 bases and V 0 bases, and 6 bases lay outside the gene matches. As DNA, the CDR3 is TGCGCCAGCAGCCAAGATGTACAGGGGATAGAAAAACTGTTTTTT. The encoded protein is CASSQDVQGIEKLFF.

This clonotype was recorded at least ten times. J is TRBJ2-7 and V is TRBV7-8; D is unresolved. The V gene's germline CDR1 is SGHVS and CDR2 FQNEAQ. The CDR3 loop spans 13 amino acids. Trimming pared 1 base from V and 2 bases from J, leaving 6 bases between. CDR3 protein: CASSLEIPYEQYV. CDR3 nucleotide sequence: TGTGCCAGCAGCTTAGAAATCCCCTACGAGCAGTACGTC.

This clonotype was detected many times. The CDR3, as DNA: TGTGCCAGCAATGGGGAAGGGGGGCCCCAGCATTTT. The encoded protein is CASNGEGGPQHF. The gene calls are TRBV12-3 or TRBV12-4 and TRBJ1-5; weak D call: TRBD1 (6 bases). This CDR3 has 12 residues. The ends were cut back, 7 bases at V and 9 bases at J, with 13 bases in the middle.

In this sample, this clonotype turned up many times. This chain joins TRBV12-3 or TRBV12-4 and TRBJ2-7; a possible D gene is TRBD1 (6 bases). Trimming removed 0 bases from V and 3 bases from J, with 18 bases in between. The CDR3 loop spans 17 amino acids. CDR3 nucleotides: TGTGCCAGCAGTTTAGCGCAGGGAGCCAAGGGGGTCTACGAGCAGTACTTC. Protein product: CASSLAQGAKGVYEQYF.

This clonotype was picked up many times. This chain joins TRBV4-3 and TRBJ2-1; 12 bases line up with TRBD2. The length of the CDR3 is 18 residues. V shed 1 base, J shed 0 bases, and the junction held 4 bases outside the gene matches. CDR1 and CDR2 (germline): LGHNA, YSLEER. In DNA form, the CDR3 reads TGCGCCAGCAGCCAAGGGACTAGCGGGACGAGCTCCTACAATGAGCAGTTCTTC. This encodes CASSQGTSGTSSYNEQFF.

This clonotype showed up many times. The rearrangement uses TRBV10-3 and TRBJ1-1, with 8 positions matching TRBD1. The CDR3 totals 13 residues. V shed 1 base and J 10 bases; nucleotides not matched to a gene: 5. Germline V gene sequence: CDR1 ENHRY, CDR2 SYGVKD. The CDR3 coding sequence is TGTGCCATCAGTGAGTATCAGGGGACAGGAGCTTTCTTT. Translation gives CAISEYQGTGAFF.